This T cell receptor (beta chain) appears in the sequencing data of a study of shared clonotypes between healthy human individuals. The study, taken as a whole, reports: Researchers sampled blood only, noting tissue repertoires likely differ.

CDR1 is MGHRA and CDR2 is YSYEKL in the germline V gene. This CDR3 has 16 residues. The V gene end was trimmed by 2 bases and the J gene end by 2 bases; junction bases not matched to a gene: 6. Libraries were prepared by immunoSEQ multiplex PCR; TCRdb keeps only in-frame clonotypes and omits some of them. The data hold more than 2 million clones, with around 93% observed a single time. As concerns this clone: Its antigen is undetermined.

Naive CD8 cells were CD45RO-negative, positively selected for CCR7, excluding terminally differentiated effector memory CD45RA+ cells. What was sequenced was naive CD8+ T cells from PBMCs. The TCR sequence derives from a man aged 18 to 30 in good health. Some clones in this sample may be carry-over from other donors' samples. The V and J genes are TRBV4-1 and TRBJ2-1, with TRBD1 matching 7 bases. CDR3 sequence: CASSQLPGQPYNEQFF. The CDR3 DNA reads TGCGCCAGCAGCCAACTGCCGGGACAGCCCTACAATGAGCAGTTCTTC.